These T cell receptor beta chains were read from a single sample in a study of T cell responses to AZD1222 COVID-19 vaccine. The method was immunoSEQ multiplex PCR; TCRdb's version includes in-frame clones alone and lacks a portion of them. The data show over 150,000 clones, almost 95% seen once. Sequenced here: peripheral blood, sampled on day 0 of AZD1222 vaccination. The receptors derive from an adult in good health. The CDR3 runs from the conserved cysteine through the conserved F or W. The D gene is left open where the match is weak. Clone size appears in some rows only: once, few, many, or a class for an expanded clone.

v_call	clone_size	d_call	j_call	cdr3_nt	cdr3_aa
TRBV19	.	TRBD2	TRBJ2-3	TGTGCCAGTAGTATTCCGGGGGGAAGAGATACGCAGTATTTT	CASSIPGGRDTQYF
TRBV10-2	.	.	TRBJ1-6	TGCGCCAGCAGTGTGATCCGTCCCGGGAATTCACCCCTCCACTTT	CASSVIRPGNSPLHF
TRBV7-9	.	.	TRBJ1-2	TGTGCCAGCAGCCCGGCGAGTCGGGACACTTACTTC	CASSPASRDTYF
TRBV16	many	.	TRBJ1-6	TGTGCCAGCAGCCAAGGGGGGGATACATCACCCCTCCACTTT	CASSQGGDTSPLHF
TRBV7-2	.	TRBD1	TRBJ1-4	TGTGCCAGCAGCTTACAGGGGGCCACTAATGAAAAACTGTTTTTT	CASSLQGATNEKLFF
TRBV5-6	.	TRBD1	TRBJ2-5	TGTGCCAGCAGCTTGGCCAGGGGGCAAGAGACCCAGTACTTC	CASSLARGQETQYF
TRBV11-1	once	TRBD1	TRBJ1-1	TGTGCCAGCAGCTCGTTTACAGGGGGGTACACTGAAGCTTTCTTT	CASSSFTGGYTEAFF
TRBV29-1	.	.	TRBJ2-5	TGCAGCGTCGTTACCCGTGGGACCCAGTACTTC	CSVVTRGTQYF
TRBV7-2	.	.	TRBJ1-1	TGTGCCAGCAGCCCTACGGGCAGGGCCACTGAAGCTTTCTTT	CASSPTGRATEAFF
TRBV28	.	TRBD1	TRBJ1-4	TGTGCCAGCAGAAAACCCGGGACAGGGTTTGAAAAACTGTTTTTT	CASRKPGTGFEKLFF